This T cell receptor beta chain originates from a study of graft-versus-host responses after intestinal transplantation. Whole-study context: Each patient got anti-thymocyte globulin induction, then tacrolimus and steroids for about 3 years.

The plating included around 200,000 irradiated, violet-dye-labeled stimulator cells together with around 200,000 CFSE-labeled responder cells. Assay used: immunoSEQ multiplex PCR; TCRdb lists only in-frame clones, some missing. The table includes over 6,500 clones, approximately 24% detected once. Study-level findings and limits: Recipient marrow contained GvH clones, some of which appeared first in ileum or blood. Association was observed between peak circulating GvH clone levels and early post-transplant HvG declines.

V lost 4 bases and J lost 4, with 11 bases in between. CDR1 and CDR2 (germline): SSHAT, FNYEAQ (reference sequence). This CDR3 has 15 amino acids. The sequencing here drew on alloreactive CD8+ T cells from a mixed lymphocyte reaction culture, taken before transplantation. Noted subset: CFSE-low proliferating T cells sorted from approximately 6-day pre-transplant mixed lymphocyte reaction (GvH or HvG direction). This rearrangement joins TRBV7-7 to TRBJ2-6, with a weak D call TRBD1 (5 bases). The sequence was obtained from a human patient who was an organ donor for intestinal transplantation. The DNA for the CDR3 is TGTGCCAGCAGCTCGACAGTGGCCGGGGCCAACGTCCTGACTTTC. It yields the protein CASSSTVAGANVLTF.